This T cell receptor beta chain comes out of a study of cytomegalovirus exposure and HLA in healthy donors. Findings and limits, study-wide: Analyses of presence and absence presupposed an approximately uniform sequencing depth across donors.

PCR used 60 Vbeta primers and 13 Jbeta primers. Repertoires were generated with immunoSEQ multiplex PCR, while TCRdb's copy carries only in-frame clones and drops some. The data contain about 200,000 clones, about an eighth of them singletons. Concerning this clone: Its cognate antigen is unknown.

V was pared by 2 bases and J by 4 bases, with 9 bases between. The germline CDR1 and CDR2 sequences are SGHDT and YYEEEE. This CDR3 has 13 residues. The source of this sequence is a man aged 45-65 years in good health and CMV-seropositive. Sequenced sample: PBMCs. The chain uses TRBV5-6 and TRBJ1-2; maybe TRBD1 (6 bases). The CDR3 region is CASSFQGSYGYTF. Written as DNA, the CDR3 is TGTGCCAGCAGCTTCCAGGGGAGCTATGGCTACACCTTC.